This T cell receptor beta chain was profiled in a study of T-cell reconstitution after alpha-beta-depleted transplantation in children. Preparation of the TCRbeta library involved a method that used unique molecular identifiers. In TCRdb, the PCR reads were re-called with MiXCR into one record per CDR3 protein. The sample records a few hundred thousand distinct CDR3 sequences, approximately 11% being singletons. There are many counts of this clonotype. V was cut by 1 base and J by 5 bases, with 12 bases left in between. The CDR3 is made up of 15 amino acids. The V and J genes are TRBV12-3 or TRBV12-4 and TRBJ2-1; D remains unclear. This sequence was found in a human donor who donated a stem cell graft to a child with acute myeloid leukemia. The sequencing used PBMCs from the stem cell graft donor, collected from the stem cell graft. CDR3 loop: CASSLDARRNNEQFF. CDR3 nucleotide sequence: TGTGCCAGCAGTTTAGACGCTAGGCGTAACAATGAGCAGTTCTTC.